The rows below give T cell receptor beta chains drawn from one sample of a study of cytomegalovirus exposure and HLA in healthy donors. TCRdb keeps only in-frame clones here, not all; method: immunoSEQ multiplex PCR. Of about 200,000 clones listed, 55% to 75% are singletons. Sequencing was performed on PBMCs. The receptors were sampled from a man aged 35 to 55 in good health and CMV-seropositive. Both conserved end residues are part of each CDR3. The order of the fields is V gene, D gene, clone size, J gene, CDR3 protein, CDR3 DNA. D genes are given only for firm matches. The listing skips clone size in some rows; elsewhere it reads once, few, many or a size class.

TRBV15	TRBD1	-	TRBJ2-7	CATSRDFGTGEQYF	TGTGCCACCAGCAGAGATTTCGGGACAGGGGAGCAGTACTTC
TRBV7-6	TRBD1	few	TRBJ2-4	CASSPLEKGALGENIQYF	TGTGCCAGCAGCCCACTCGAGAAGGGGGCGTTGGGCGAAAACATTCAGTACTTC
TRBV5-6	-	-	TRBJ1-6	CASSIAGNNSPLHF	TGTGCCAGCAGCATAGCAGGGAATAATTCACCCCTCCACTTT
TRBV10-2	TRBD1	-	TRBJ2-7	CASRDRAYEQYF	TGCGCCAGCCGGGACAGGGCCTACGAGCAGTACTTC
TRBV2	TRBD1	-	TRBJ2-1	CASSGATGGHNEQFF	TGTGCCAGCAGTGGAGCGACAGGGGGCCACAATGAGCAGTTCTTC
TRBV5-1	TRBD1	few	TRBJ1-2	CASSRDSYGYTF	TGCGCCAGCAGCCGGGACAGCTATGGCTACACCTTC
TRBV18	-	-	TRBJ2-5	CASSPSSLEAAIQETQYF	TGTGCCAGCTCACCATCATCCCTTGAGGCAGCTATCCAAGAGACCCAGTACTTC
TRBV13	-	-	TRBJ2-3	CASGQSGTWGDTQYF	TGTGCCAGCGGCCAATCCGGGACTTGGGGCGATACGCAGTATTTT
TRBV7-2	-	-	TRBJ2-1	CASSLVGASYNEQFF	TGTGCCAGCAGCCTGGTCGGAGCCTCCTACAATGAGCAGTTCTTC
TRBV11-1	-	-	TRBJ1-6	CASSLDGGLTNSPLHF	TGTGCCAGCAGCTTAGACGGAGGGCTCACGAATTCACCCCTCCACTTT
TRBV15	-	few	TRBJ1-4	CATSRDVAGNEKLFF	TGTGCCACCAGCAGAGATGTAGCAGGGAATGAAAAACTGTTTTTT
TRBV6-5	-	-	TRBJ2-6	CASSGSDSGANVLTF	TGTGCCAGCAGCGGGTCCGACTCTGGGGCCAACGTCCTGACTTTC
TRBV28	-	-	TRBJ1-5	CASSPPRGRKPQHF	TGTGCCAGCAGTCCACCCCGAGGTCGAAAGCCCCAGCATTTT
TRBV9	-	-	TRBJ1-6	CASSKSHRESPLHF	TGTGCCAGCAGCAAATCCCACAGGGAATCACCCCTCCACTTT
TRBV6-6	TRBD1	-	TRBJ1-1	CASSSQGADTEAFF	TGTGCCAGCAGTTCCCAGGGGGCGGACACTGAAGCTTTCTTT
TRBV6-1	TRBD1	-	TRBJ1-5	CASSEADRYGNQPQHF	TGTGCCAGCAGTGAAGCGGACAGGTACGGCAATCAGCCCCAGCATTTT
TRBV7-6	TRBD1	-	TRBJ2-2	CASSPTGVTGELFF	TGTGCCAGCAGCCCGACAGGGGTCACCGGGGAGCTGTTTTTT
TRBV6-5	TRBD2	few	TRBJ2-3	CASGSSGGTDTQYF	TGTGCCAGCGGGTCTAGCGGGGGCACAGATACGCAGTATTTT
TRBV11-2	-	-	TRBJ1-1	CASSFARDGLTNTEAFF	TGTGCCAGCAGTTTCGCCAGGGATGGGCTAACGAACACTGAAGCTTTCTTT
TRBV29-1	TRBD1	-	TRBJ1-4	CSVEDRQGEKLFF	TGCAGCGTTGAAGACCGACAGGGGGAAAAACTGTTTTTT
TRBV5-6	TRBD1	few	TRBJ1-2	CASSFSRQGGYGYTF	TGTGCCAGCAGCTTCTCCCGACAGGGCGGCTATGGCTACACCTTC
TRBV5-1	TRBD2	-	TRBJ2-3	CASSSTSGGDTQYF	TGCGCCAGCAGCAGCACTAGCGGGGGCGATACGCAGTATTTT